The 9 T cell receptor beta chains below were found in one sample sequenced in a study of spatial heterogeneity in lung cancer. From the 5' RACE reads, TCRdb called clonotypes with MiXCR, one entry per CDR3 protein. The sample yields 95,000 to 130,000 distinct CDR3 sequences, 12% seen once. Described time point: blood at routine non-recurrence follow-up after resection. The authors sequenced whole RNA from tumor, nontumor lung or frozen PBMC without sorting. This specimen consisted of PBMCs, obtained at follow-up. All receptors derive from a male donor with early-stage non-small cell lung cancer.

This clonotype was recorded at least ten times. The chain couples TRBV4-1 to TRBJ2-7; D remains ambiguous. The CDR3 spans 16 residues. CDR1 is MGHRA, CDR2 YSYEKL, per germline. Between the trimmed V and J ends, which lost 0 bases and 2 bases, there was a span of 14 bases. In DNA, the CDR3 is TGCGCCAGCAGCCAAGAGAGTCGTGGGGTCACCTACGAGCAGTACTTC. It translates to CASSQESRGVTYEQYF.

The chain recombines TRBV19 with TRBJ1-5; 8 bases line up with TRBD1. Germline-derived CDR1 and CDR2 are LNHDA and SQIVND (reference sequence). The CDR3 has 18 amino acids. Germline trimming cut 7 bases from V and 0 bases from J; bases unmatched to any gene: 14. Here the CDR3 reads CASTNPGTGLYSNQPQHF. DNA for the CDR3: TGTGCCAGTACAAATCCCGGGACAGGACTTTATAGCAATCAGCCCCAGCATTTT.

The chain couples TRBV5-4 to TRBJ2-7; 7 bases line up with TRBD1. The CDR3 is made up of 14 amino acids. Trimming took 5 bases from V and 3 from J; bases not matched to a gene: 8. Germline CDR1 and CDR2: SGHNT and YYREEE (reference sequence). CDR3 loop: CASRLSGTVYEQYF. The DNA for the CDR3 is TGTGCCAGCAGATTATCCGGGACAGTCTACGAGCAGTACTTC.

This chain links TRBV5-4 with TRBJ2-7; perhaps TRBD2 as D (6 bases). Trimming cost V 4 bases and J 4 bases, with 15 bases left between them. This CDR3 is built from 14 residues. Per germline, CDR1 SGHNT and CDR2 YYREEE (reference sequence). The CDR3 DNA is TGTGCCAGCAGCGCCGTTGGGACTCCTTACGAGCAGTACTTC. Translating it yields CASSAVGTPYEQYF.

V usage is TRBV20-1 and J usage is TRBJ2-5; a weak D match, TRBD1 (5 bases). From germline, CDR1 is DFQATT and CDR2 SNEGSKA (reference sequence). The ends were cut back, 3 bases at V and 5 bases at J, with 7 bases in the middle. This CDR3 contains 11 residues. As DNA, the CDR3 is TGCAGTGCTAGCAGGGCGGAGACCCAGTACTTC. Protein product: CSASRAETQYF.

This clonotype was recorded at least ten times. This chain uses TRBV6-6 with TRBJ2-4; maybe TRBD1 (5 bases). This CDR3 has 17 residues. V was shortened by 6 bases and J by 0 bases, with 18 bases between the two germline ends. Germline CDR1 and CDR2: MNHNY and SVGAGI (reference sequence). CDR3 nucleotides: TGTGCCAGCAGCTGGGCAGGGTTCATCTTAGCCAAAAACATTCAGTACTTC. It encodes CASSWAGFILAKNIQYF.

This rearrangement joins TRBV4-2 to TRBJ1-2, with TRBD1 matching over 8 bases. This CDR3 contains 14 residues. The J segment lost 6 bases and the V segment lost 4 bases, leaving 7 bases of the junction unmatched. Per the germline V gene, CDR1 is LGHNA and CDR2 is YNFKEQ. The CDR3 here is CASSPRTGRDGYTF. CDR3 DNA: TGTGCCAGCAGCCCCCGGACAGGGAGGGATGGCTACACCTTC.

The chain combines TRBV5-1 with TRBJ2-5; perhaps D is TRBD1 or TRBD2 (6 bases each). The CDR3 sequence is 15 residues long. V was trimmed by 4 bases and J by 0 bases, leaving 13 bases between them. Germline lookup yields CDR1 SGHRS and CDR2 YFSETQ. The CDR3 bases are TGCGCCAGCAGCGGAGGGACACGGTACCAAGAGACCCAGTACTTC. It specifies CASSGGTRYQETQYF. Looking up the rest from reference TRBV5-1 and TRBJ2-5 gives the full variable domain: KAGVTQTPRYLIKTRGQQVTLSCSPISGHRSVSWYQQTPGQGLQFLFEYFSETQRNKGNFPGRFSGRQFSNSRSEMNVSTLELGDSALYLCASSGGTRYQETQYFGPGTRLLVL.

This clonotype came up many times. V gene TRBV7-8 combines with J gene TRBJ2-1; D not certain. The CDR3 is made up of 14 amino acids. V was cut by 5 bases and J by 8 bases, with 16 bases left in between. Germline CDR1 is SGHVS and CDR2 is FQNEAQ. The CDR3 DNA sequence: TGTGCCAGCAGCGCCCAACCGGGTCGGGATGAGCAGTTCTTC. Translated: CASSAQPGRDEQFF.